Listed here is a single T cell receptor (beta chain). The antigen remains undetermined. The data were taken from a study of beta chain features in type 1 diabetes. The investigators reverse transcribed all of the isolated RNA, so they sequenced expressed TCRB transcripts. The average output of naive, central memory and regulatory T cell samples was several million reads. The repertoire was sequenced with immunoSEQ multiplex PCR; TCRdb's copy has only in-frame clones and lacks some. Among 95,000 to 150,000 clones listed, roughly 15% were seen once. Study-wide results and limits: The naive, central memory and Treg TCRB repertoires of patients appeared to be more similar to one another than those of healthy donors. PCR may have favored shorter templates equally in patients and controls. All four CD4+ subsets of Type 1 diabetes patients contained TCRB CDR3s that were moderately but significantly shorter.

Sorted CD4+ subsets: naive, central memory, regulatory, stem cell-like memory (CD45RO/CCR7/CD25/CD127/CD95/CD27 panel). Germline lookup yields CDR1 SGHTA and CDR2 FQGNSA. This CDR3 is 13 amino acids long. The V end lost 4 bases, the J end lost 3 bases, and 9 bases lay between the germline ends. This TCR was recovered from a man in his thirties or forties with type 1 diabetes. The V and J genes are TRBV7-2 and TRBJ1-2; perhaps TRBD1 as D (5 bases). Sequenced sample: central memory CD4+ T cells from blood. This CDR3 reads CASSYGADYGYTF. CDR3 DNA: TGTGCCAGCAGCTACGGGGCCGACTATGGCTACACCTTC.